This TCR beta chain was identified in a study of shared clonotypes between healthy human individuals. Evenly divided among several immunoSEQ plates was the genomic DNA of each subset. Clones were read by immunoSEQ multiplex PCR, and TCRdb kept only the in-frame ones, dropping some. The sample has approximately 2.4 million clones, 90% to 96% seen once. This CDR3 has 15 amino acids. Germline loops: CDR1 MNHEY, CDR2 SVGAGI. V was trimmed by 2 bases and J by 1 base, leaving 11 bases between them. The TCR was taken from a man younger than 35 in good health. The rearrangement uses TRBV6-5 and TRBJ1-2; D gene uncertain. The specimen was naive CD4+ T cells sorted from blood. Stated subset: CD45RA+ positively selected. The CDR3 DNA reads TGTGCCAGCAGTTACACTCTCGGCGGTAACTATGGCTACACCTTC. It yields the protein CASSYTLGGNYGYTF.